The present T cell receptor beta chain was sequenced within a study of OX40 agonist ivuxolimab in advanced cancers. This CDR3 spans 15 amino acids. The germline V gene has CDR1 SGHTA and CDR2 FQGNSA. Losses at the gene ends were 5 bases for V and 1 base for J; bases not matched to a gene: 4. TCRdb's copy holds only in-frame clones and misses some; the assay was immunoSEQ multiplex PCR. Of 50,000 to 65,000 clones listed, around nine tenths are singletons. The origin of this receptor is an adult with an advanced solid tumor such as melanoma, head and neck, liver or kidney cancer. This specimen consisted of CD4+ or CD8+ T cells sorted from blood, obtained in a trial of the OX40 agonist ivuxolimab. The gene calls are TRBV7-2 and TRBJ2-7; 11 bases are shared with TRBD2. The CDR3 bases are TGTGCCAGCAGCGAAAGACTAGCGGGGTCCTACGAGCAGTACTTC. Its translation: CASSERLAGSYEQYF.